This T cell receptor (beta chain) derives from a study of control samples from healthy donors and cancer patients. Produced via immunoSEQ multiplex PCR; TCRdb's table is partial and in-frame only. The table has around 130,000 clones, around 89% seen once. Trimming cost V 0 bases and J 4 bases; bases outside gene matches: 6. Germline loops: CDR1 SGHTA, CDR2 FQGNSA. The CDR3 is 16 amino acids. The sequencing input was blood. V usage is TRBV7-2 and J usage is TRBJ1-5, with 7 bases identical to TRBD1. The receptor comes from a man aged 50 or older in good health. The CDR3 nucleotides are TGTGCCAGCAGCTTAGCAGGGGGCGCGGGGAATCAGCCCCAGCATTTT. This translates into CASSLAGGAGNQPQHF.